A single sample is the source of the 31 T cell receptor beta chains below, sequenced in a study of T cell responses to AZD1222 COVID-19 vaccine. The protocol was immunoSEQ multiplex PCR, while the TCRdb copy is restricted to in-frame clones and leaves out a portion. The sample holds 75,000 to 100,000 clones; roughly 85% are singletons and the top ten take about 6%. Material: peripheral blood, obtained on day 0 of AZD1222 vaccination. The receptors derive from an adult in good health.

The V call is TRBV11-2, the J call TRBJ2-7, with 14 bases that match TRBD2. V shed 4 bases and J 3 bases; nucleotides not matched to a gene: 2. CDR1 and CDR2 from the germline V gene are SGHAT and FQNNGV. The CDR3 runs to 15 residues. The CDR3 sequence: CASSWGLAGVYEQYF. DNA for the CDR3: TGTGCCAGCAGCTGGGGACTAGCGGGAGTCTACGAGCAGTACTTC. Complete variable domain (other parts from reference TRBV11-2 and TRBJ2-7): EAGVAQSPRYKIIEKRQSVAFWCNPISGHATLYWYQQILGQGPKLLIQFQNNGVVDDSQLPKDRFSAERLKGVDSTLKIQPAKLEDSAVYLCASSWGLAGVYEQYFGPGTRLTVT.

The V and J genes are TRBV7-3 and TRBJ2-5; 8 nucleotides match TRBD1. Unmatched junction bases numbered 7, after V lost 2 bases and J lost 5 bases. The germline gives CDR1 SGHTA, CDR2 FQGTGA. The CDR3 has 15 amino acids. The DNA of the CDR3 is TGTGCCAGCAGCTTATCCCCAGGGGGCGGGGAGACCCAGTACTTC. The encoded protein is CASSLSPGGGETQYF.

The rearrangement uses TRBV11-2 and TRBJ1-2; TRBD1 is a possible D gene (6 bases). The CDR3 spans 15 residues. Germline V gene sequence: CDR1 SGHAT, CDR2 FQNNGV. V gave up 6 bases and J gave up 4 bases, with 18 bases separating them. CDR3 DNA sequence: TGTGCCAGCAGTCTAGGGGGGGAACGGACCTATGGCTACACCTTC. As protein: CASSLGGERTYGYTF.

The chain uses TRBV7-8 and TRBJ1-5; D is ambiguous. V was clipped by 1 base and J by 4 bases, with 14 bases between them. Germline assignment: CDR1 SGHVS and CDR2 FQNEAQ. The CDR3 length is 16 residues. CDR3 amino acids: CASSLGEGNRNQPQHF. For the CDR3, the DNA is TGTGCCAGCAGCTTAGGGGAGGGAAATCGGAATCAGCCCCAGCATTTT.

This chain uses TRBV27 with TRBJ2-1; maybe TRBD2 (5 bases). The CDR3 totals 13 residues. Germline CDR1 is MNHEY and CDR2 is SMNVEV (reference sequence). Between the trimmed V and J ends, which lost 3 bases and 3 bases, there was a span of 6 bases. The CDR3 DNA follows: TGTGCCAGCAGTTTGGGGAGCTACAATGAGCAGTTCTTC. As protein: CASSLGSYNEQFF.

The V call is TRBV4-2, the J call TRBJ2-1; the match to TRBD2 covers 12 bases. CDR1 LGHNA and CDR2 YNFKEQ come from the germline V gene. The CDR3 contains 17 residues. The V and J ends lost 4 bases and 4 bases, in that order; junction bases with no gene match: 8. Here the CDR3 DNA reads TGTGCCAGCAGCCCGGACCCGGGGACTAGCGGGTACAATGAGCAGTTCTTC. It encodes CASSPDPGTSGYNEQFF.

The chain joins TRBV4-1 to TRBJ1-2; 8 bases are a match to TRBD1. Trimming removed 4 bases from V and 3 bases from J; junction bases left unmatched: 10. The CDR3 is 16 amino acids. CDR1 is MGHRA and CDR2 is YSYEKL in the germline V gene. The DNA of the CDR3 is TGCGCCAGCAGCCCGTCCCCGGGACAGGTCTACTATGGCTACACCTTC. Protein: CASSPSPGQVYYGYTF.

The chain combines TRBV6-2 or TRBV6-3 with TRBJ1-5; possible D gene TRBD1, 5 bases. The length of the CDR3 is 19 residues. Germline V gives CDR1 MNHEY, CDR2 SVGEGT. V was clipped by 0 bases and J by 0 bases, with 18 bases between them. The CDR3 bases are TGTGCCAGCAGTTACTCCCCGGGTCAAGGACAAAATAGCAATCAGCCCCAGCATTTT. Translated, it gives CASSYSPGQGQNSNQPQHF.

The genes are TRBV10-3 and TRBJ1-6; no reliable D call. Germline lookup yields CDR1 ENHRY and CDR2 SYGVKD. The CDR3 sequence is 12 residues long. Between the trimmed V and J ends, which lost 2 bases and 16 bases, there was a span of 12 bases. CDR3 sequence reads: CAISEGGNALHF. DNA of the CDR3: TGTGCCATCAGTGAGGGCGGCAACGCGCTCCACTTT.

This clone occurred a few times. The V call is TRBV4-2, the J call TRBJ1-3, with TRBD1 as a possible D gene (5 bases). Germline V gene data show CDR1 as LGHNA and CDR2 as YNFKEQ. The V and J ends lost 1 base and 2 bases respectively, with 27 bases between them. CDR3 length: 21 amino acids. The CDR3 DNA sequence: TGTGCCAGCAGCCAAGCCCCTCTCGGGCAACTCTGGGGGGATCCTGGAAACACCATATATTTT. Amino acids: CASSQAPLGQLWGDPGNTIYF.

For the CDR3, the DNA is TGTGCCAGCAGTTTAAAGGTTTTATACGAGCAGTACTTC. This translates into CASSLKVLYEQYF. The chain carries TRBV27 and TRBJ2-7; D unresolved. V was shortened by 2 bases and J by 4 bases, with 9 bases between the two germline ends. CDR1 and CDR2 from the germline V gene are MNHEY and SMNVEV (reference sequence). The CDR3 has 13 residues.

This clone is a singleton in its sample. The V call is TRBV7-2, the J call TRBJ2-7; perhaps D is TRBD1 or TRBD2 (7 bases each). Germline V lookup: CDR1 SGHTA, CDR2 FQGNSA. The CDR3 extends over 16 amino acids. The ends were cut back, 7 bases at V and 0 bases at J, with 19 bases in the middle. In DNA, the CDR3 is TGTGCCAGCACGCTGTTGGGAGGGGGCGCCTCCTACGAGCAGTACTTC. Its translation: CASTLLGGGASYEQYF.

The J gene is TRBJ2-7, the V gene TRBV18, with D perhaps matching TRBD1 (5 bases). The CDR3 is 14 amino acids. The V end was cut by 3 bases, the J end by 3 bases, with 12 bases between. Germline CDR1 reads KGHSH; CDR2 reads LQKENI. The CDR3 spells CASSPRGQNYEQYF. As DNA, the CDR3 is TGTGCCAGCTCACCTCGCGGACAAAACTACGAGCAGTACTTC.

The chain links TRBV5-1 to TRBJ1-1; D call uncertain. The CDR3 loop spans 13 amino acids. The germline V and J ends were trimmed by 1 base and 3 bases, with 7 bases remaining between them. Germline values: CDR1 SGHRS, CDR2 YFSETQ. The CDR3, as DNA: TGCGCCAGCAGCTTGCGGCTGTACACTGAAGCTTTCTTT. This translates into CASSLRLYTEAFF.

This clone was found a few times. Its ends do not fully match the called genes, so a read error is possible. CDR3 amino acids: CASRDYSYDEQFF. The CDR3 DNA sequence: TGTGCCAGCAGGGACTATTCCTACGATGAGCAGTTCTTC. This chain connects TRBV12-3 or TRBV12-4 to TRBJ2-1; tentatively, D is TRBD2 (6 bases). CDR3 size: 13 residues.

The chain has TRBV5-5 and TRBJ2-7, with 11 positions matching TRBD2. Germline CDR1 is SGHKS and CDR2 is YYEKEE (reference sequence). The CDR3 runs to 17 residues. Trimming cost V 4 bases and J 2 bases; bases outside gene matches: 11. The CDR3: CASSPRLAGQATYEQYF. CDR3 DNA sequence: TGTGCCAGCAGCCCCCGACTAGCGGGGCAAGCCACCTACGAGCAGTACTTC.

V gene TRBV30 combines with J gene TRBJ1-3; D is unresolved. Germline CDR1 and CDR2: GTSNPN and SVGIG (reference sequence). The V gene lost 8 bases and the J gene lost 4 bases, with 9 bases spanning the gap. CDR3 length: 11 residues. The CDR3 nucleotides are TGTGCCCAACTGGGAGGAAACACCATATATTTT. Translated: CAQLGGNTIYF.

The chain employs TRBV7-2 and TRBJ2-3; the D is unclear. From germline, CDR1 is SGHTA and CDR2 FQGNSA. Trimming removed 5 bases at V and 7 bases at J, with 10 bases between. The CDR3 length is 12 residues. CDR3: CASSRWLNTQYF. The CDR3 coding sequence is TGTGCCAGCAGCCGCTGGTTGAATACGCAGTATTTT.

The sample holds one count of this clone. The rearrangement joins TRBV5-6 to TRBJ2-1; D gene ambiguous. Germline CDR1 and CDR2: SGHDT and YYEEEE. The length of the CDR3 is 15 residues. V lost 3 bases and J 5 bases, leaving 15 bases between the germline ends. The CDR3 here is CASSSPTQTNNEQFF. The CDR3 nucleotides are TGTGCCAGCAGCTCCCCCACGCAGACGAACAATGAGCAGTTCTTC.

The rearrangement uses TRBV29-1 and TRBJ2-7, with a possible D match to TRBD1 (6 bases). The length of the CDR3 is 11 residues. Trimming took off 7 bases at V and 3 bases at J, with 10 bases between the two ends. CDR1 is SQVTM, CDR2 ANQGSEA, per germline. The CDR3 coding sequence is TGCAGCGGGACAGAAAACTACGAGCAGTACTTC. Its protein product is CSGTENYEQYF.

The rearrangement joins TRBV29-1 to TRBJ2-2; 11 bases are a match to TRBD1. Unmatched junction bases numbered 7, after V lost 6 bases and J lost 4 bases. The CDR3 covers 15 residues. From germline, CDR1 is SQVTM and CDR2 ANQGSEA. CDR3 loop: CSVGDRGAGTGELFF. The CDR3 DNA sequence: TGCAGCGTGGGGGACAGGGGGGCGGGCACCGGGGAGCTGTTTTTT.

The chain carries TRBV28 and TRBJ2-7; TRBD1 is a possible D gene (6 bases). The ends were cut back, 5 bases at V and 2 bases at J, with 19 bases in the middle. Germline V gene lookup returns CDR1 MDHEN and CDR2 SYDVKM. CDR3 size: 16 residues. CDR3 in amino acids: CASSTMGAGDPYEQYF. The CDR3 DNA reads as TGTGCCAGCAGTACCATGGGGGCAGGGGACCCCTACGAGCAGTACTTC.

The chain recombines TRBV15 with TRBJ2-7; D is uncertain. Trimming stripped 9 bases from V and 1 base from J, with 16 bases between. The CDR3 loop spans 14 amino acids. The germline gives CDR1 LNHNV, CDR2 YYDKDF (reference sequence). The DNA for the CDR3 is TGTGCCACTTCGTTGGGCAGCGAGTCCTACGAGCAGTACTTC. Translation: CATSLGSESYEQYF.

The genes are TRBV6-5 and TRBJ1-1, with D hard to call. The CDR3 totals 15 residues. In germline, CDR1 is MNHEY, CDR2 SVGAGI. Trimming removed 0 bases at V and 1 base at J, with 9 bases between. The CDR3 sequence is CASSYSSGRNTEAFF. The CDR3 region has the DNA TGTGCCAGCAGTTACTCCTCCGGGAGGAACACTGAAGCTTTCTTT.

This chain joins TRBV7-6 and TRBJ2-3; D not resolved. Germline values: CDR1 SGHVS, CDR2 FNYEAQ. V was clipped by 1 base and J by 2 bases, with 4 bases between them. The CDR3 has 13 residues. The CDR3 protein is CASSLGLTDTQYF. For the CDR3, the DNA is TGTGCCAGCAGCTTAGGCCTCACAGATACGCAGTATTTT. Looking up the rest from reference TRBV7-6 and TRBJ2-3 gives the full variable domain: GAGVSQSPRYKVTKRGQDVALRCDPISGHVSLYWYRQALGQGPEFLTYFNYEAQQDKSGLPNDRFSAERPEGSISTLTIQRTEQRDSAMYRCASSLGLTDTQYFGPGTRLTVL.

V gene TRBV27 combines with J gene TRBJ2-7; 10 bases are a match to TRBD1. The CDR3 is made up of 16 amino acids. The germline gives CDR1 MNHEY, CDR2 SMNVEV (reference sequence). V gave up 10 bases and J gave up 5 bases; unmatched junction bases: 17. The DNA of the CDR3 is TGTGCCATTGAAACCGGGACAGGGGAAGGTGGGGACGAGCAGTACTTC. It is translated as CAIETGTGEGGDEQYF.

This chain connects TRBV7-8 to TRBJ1-5, with D perhaps TRBD1 (6 bases). The CDR3 consists of 15 residues. V lost 0 bases to trimming and J lost 6 bases, with 12 bases between them. Germline CDR1 is SGHVS and CDR2 is FQNEAQ. CDR3 sequence: CASSLAQGPSQPQHF. The CDR3 DNA is TGTGCCAGCAGCTTAGCTCAGGGGCCCTCTCAGCCCCAGCATTTT.

The rearrangement links TRBV21-1 to TRBJ2-1. TRBV21-1 is a listed pseudogene. This CDR3 spans 18 amino acids. CDR3 protein: CASSKARGHRSTYNEQFF. The CDR3 bases are TGTGCCAGCAGCAAAGCCAGAGGGCACAGGAGTACCTACAATGAGCAGTTCTTC.

This chain links TRBV5-4 with TRBJ2-5; no definite D call. CDR1 is SGHNT and CDR2 is YYREEE in the germline V gene (reference sequence). V lost 0 bases to trimming and J lost 5 bases, with 11 bases between them. There are 14 residues in the CDR3. The CDR3 region is CASSLDSHGETQYF. CDR3 nucleotides: TGTGCCAGCAGCTTGGACTCCCACGGGGAGACCCAGTACTTC.

This clone was seen only once. The rearrangement links TRBV5-8 to TRBJ2-3; possibly TRBD2 for D (5 bases). Trimming left V 4 bases short and J 2 bases short, with 14 bases between. The CDR3 covers 15 residues. Germline V gives CDR1 SGHTS, CDR2 YDEGEE. CDR3 in amino acids: CASSPSAGLTDTQYF. As DNA, the CDR3 is TGTGCCAGCAGCCCCAGCGCTGGACTCACAGATACGCAGTATTTT.

The chain employs TRBV6-2 or TRBV6-3 and TRBJ2-5, with D hard to call. The germline CDR1 and CDR2 sequences are MNHEY and SVGEGT. V lost 1 base to trimming and J lost 2 bases, with 5 bases between them. The CDR3 sequence is 13 residues long. The CDR3 here is CASSYYSQETQYF. Written as DNA, the CDR3 is TGTGCCAGCAGTTACTACAGTCAAGAGACCCAGTACTTC.